The 20 T cell receptor beta chains below come from one sample, sequenced in a study of cytomegalovirus exposure and HLA in healthy donors. Sequencing was performed with immunoSEQ multiplex PCR; in TCRdb, only in-frame clones are kept and a portion is missing. Seen here are 59,000 or so clones, roughly 89% observed once, and the top ten hold roughly 14%. The sequencing sample was made of PBMCs. These receptors came from a woman between 18 and 30 years old in good health and CMV-seronegative.

V and J are TRBV5-1 and TRBJ2-6; D remains unclear. V was cut by 4 bases and J by 1 base, with 15 bases left in between. Germline lookup yields CDR1 SGHRS and CDR2 YFSETQ. The CDR3 spans 17 residues. The CDR3 coding sequence is TGCGCCAGCAGCAGTGAGGTCCCCCGGTCTGGGGCCAACGTCCTGACTTTC. This sequence encodes CASSSEVPRSGANVLTF. The entire variable domain, with the rest obtained from reference TRBV5-1 and TRBJ2-6, is as follows: KAGVTQTPRYLIKTRGQQVTLSCSPISGHRSVSWYQQTPGQGLQFLFEYFSETQRNKGNFPGRFSGRQFSNSRSEMNVSTLELGDSALYLCASSSEVPRSGANVLTFGAGSRLTVL.

The chain recombines TRBV2 with TRBJ2-7; 12 nucleotides align to TRBD2. CDR1 and CDR2 from the germline V gene are SNHLY and FYNNEI. Unmatched junction bases numbered 12, after V lost 9 bases and J lost 3 bases. This CDR3 has 16 residues. CDR3 nucleotide sequence: TGTGCCAGAGGGGGTCGACTAGCGGGAGTAGGCTACGAGCAGTACTTC. Encoded protein: CARGGRLAGVGYEQYF.

The chain links TRBV5-1 to TRBJ2-3; 10 positions match TRBD2. Germline trimming cut 3 bases from V and 13 bases from J; bases unmatched to any gene: 26. The germline V gene encodes CDR1 SGHRS and CDR2 YFSETQ. The length of the CDR3 is 19 residues. CDR3 amino acids: CASSSSVVGASGRSSVEYF. CDR3 coding DNA: TGCGCCAGCAGCTCCTCCGTCGTGGGGGCTAGCGGGAGATCATCAGTCGAGTATTTT. Full variable domain (missing parts from reference TRBV5-1 and TRBJ2-3): KAGVTQTPRYLIKTRGQQVTLSCSPISGHRSVSWYQQTPGQGLQFLFEYFSETQRNKGNFPGRFSGRQFSNSRSEMNVSTLELGDSALYLCASSSSVVGASGRSSVEYFGPGTRLTVL.

In this sample, this clone turned up once. The rearrangement uses TRBV6-5 and TRBJ1-1; D unclear. The CDR3 loop spans 14 amino acids. Germline CDR1 is MNHEY and CDR2 is SVGAGI. V shed 2 bases and J shed 0 bases, with 7 bases lying between them. CDR3 amino acids: CASSYGTLNTEAFF. DNA for the CDR3: TGTGCCAGCAGTTACGGTACTTTGAACACTGAAGCTTTCTTT.

The V and J genes are TRBV30 and TRBJ1-6; TRBD1 matches 9 bases. The V gene end was trimmed by 2 bases and the J gene end by 10 bases; junction bases not matched to a gene: 6. The CDR3 is made up of 14 amino acids. CDR1 is GTSNPN, CDR2 SVGIG, per germline (reference sequence). The chain's CDR3 is CAWSNLGQGSPLHF. The CDR3 DNA is TGTGCCTGGAGTAATCTGGGACAGGGCTCACCCCTCCACTTT.

The CDR3 reads CASSPGLAGAHPRDEQYF. CDR3 bases: TGTGCCAGCTCACCCGGACTAGCGGGAGCGCACCCCCGGGACGAGCAGTACTTC. The V and J genes are TRBV18 and TRBJ2-7, with 13 bases aligning to TRBD2. Germline CDR1 is KGHSH and CDR2 is LQKENI. CDR3 length: 18 residues. After removal of 3 bases from V and 5 bases from J, the junction contained 13 bases not matched to a gene.

The chain couples TRBV4-1 to TRBJ1-2, with a weak D call TRBD1 (6 bases). V lost 4 bases to trimming and J lost 4 bases, with 25 bases between them. The V gene's germline CDR1 is MGHRA and CDR2 YSYEKL. The CDR3 loop spans 18 amino acids. The CDR3 protein is CASSLGQRGPSGAYGYTF. The CDR3 DNA follows: TGCGCCAGCAGCCTAGGACAGCGGGGGCCTTCTGGGGCCTATGGCTACACCTTC.

The chain uses TRBV29-1 and TRBJ2-7; TRBD2 might be the D (6 bases). The CDR3 totals 13 residues. Trimming pared 4 bases from V and 3 bases from J, leaving 13 bases between. Germline V lookup: CDR1 SQVTM, CDR2 ANQGSEA. The CDR3 protein is CSVVSQGGYEQYF. The DNA for the CDR3 is TGCAGCGTTGTATCCCAGGGAGGCTACGAGCAGTACTTC.

The CDR3 here is CASSPSAVTGELFF. CDR3 coding DNA: TGTGCCAGCAGTCCCTCCGCGGTAACCGGGGAGCTGTTTTTT. This chain joins TRBV28 and TRBJ2-2; D not resolved. Trimming cost V 5 bases and J 5 bases, with 12 bases left between them. CDR1 and CDR2 from the germline V gene are MDHEN and SYDVKM. The CDR3 is 14 residues long.

The gene calls are TRBV5-6 and TRBJ2-2; a weak D match, TRBD2 (5 bases). Germline V gives CDR1 SGHDT, CDR2 YYEEEE. The length of the CDR3 is 12 residues. Trimming stripped 4 bases from V and 7 bases from J, with 8 bases between. This CDR3 is CASSHGGGELFF. DNA for the CDR3: TGTGCCAGCAGCCACGGAGGCGGGGAGCTGTTTTTT.

The CDR3 DNA is TGTGCCAGCTCACCATCCTCAGGGCCTGTCTCTGGAAACACCATATATTTT. Its protein is CASSPSSGPVSGNTIYF. This chain uses TRBV18 with TRBJ1-3, with D maybe TRBD1 (5 bases). There are 17 residues in the CDR3. V lost 2 bases, J lost 0 bases, and 14 bases lay in between. Germline V gives CDR1 KGHSH, CDR2 LQKENI.

The J gene is TRBJ2-7, the V gene TRBV5-5; TRBD1 matches at 7 bases. Germline assignment: CDR1 SGHKS and CDR2 YYEKEE (reference sequence). This CDR3 region has 15 residues. The trim removed 4 bases at V and 4 bases at J, leaving 11 bases unmatched. Here the CDR3 reads CASSLHTTGDYEQYF. For the CDR3, the DNA is TGTGCCAGCAGCCTACACACCACAGGGGATTACGAGCAGTACTTC.

The chain joins TRBV5-5 to TRBJ1-5; no clear D gene. The CDR3 loop spans 17 amino acids. V lost 4 bases and J lost 2, with 19 bases in between. The germline V gene has CDR1 SGHKS and CDR2 YYEKEE (reference sequence). In nucleotides, the CDR3 is TGTGCCAGCAGCCCCATTCCCTACGGAGAAGGCAATCAGCCCCAGCATTTT. Encoded protein: CASSPIPYGEGNQPQHF.

As to this clone: At one boundary the junction diverges from the germline segment, which might be a read error. This chain connects TRBV10-3 to TRBJ1-2; no clear D. Per the germline V gene, CDR1 is ENHRY and CDR2 is SYGVKD. The length of the CDR3 is 17 residues. The CDR3 region has the DNA TGTGCCATCAGTCAGTCCCCCCTTGTCGGTCACTCCTATGGCTACACCTTC. Translating gives CAISQSPLVGHSYGYTF.

J is TRBJ2-1 and V is TRBV7-9; 10 positions match TRBD2. V shed 1 base, J shed 6 bases, and the junction held 6 bases outside the gene matches. Germline values: CDR1 SEHNR, CDR2 FQNEAQ (reference sequence). This CDR3 is built from 16 residues. The CDR3 sequence is CASSLVSSGRRNEQFF. CDR3 bases: TGTGCCAGCAGCTTAGTATCTAGCGGGAGACGCAATGAGCAGTTCTTC.

The count of this clone is one. The chain links TRBV10-3 to TRBJ1-5; 9 bases line up with TRBD1. The V gene end was trimmed by 0 bases and the J gene end by 0 bases; junction bases not matched to a gene: 6. The length of the CDR3 is 18 residues. The germline V gene encodes CDR1 ENHRY and CDR2 SYGVKD. CDR3 region: CAISESLGQGYSNQPQHF. The CDR3 DNA is TGTGCCATCAGTGAGTCTCTAGGACAGGGGTATAGCAATCAGCCCCAGCATTTT.

The chain links TRBV9 to TRBJ2-3, with D unclear. CDR3 size: 12 residues. Trimming shortened V by 1 base and J by 8 bases, and 8 bases separated the two germline ends. Looked up from germline, CDR1 is SGDLS and CDR2 is YYNGEE. The CDR3 here is CASSVLTGTQYF. The CDR3 coding sequence is TGTGCCAGCAGCGTACTCACGGGTACGCAGTATTTT.

The chain carries TRBV10-1 and TRBJ2-1; 8 nucleotides match TRBD1. The V gene end was trimmed by 4 bases and the J gene end by 6 bases; junction bases not matched to a gene: 11. This CDR3 is built from 16 residues. Germline lookup yields CDR1 WNHNN and CDR2 SYGVQD (reference sequence). In DNA, the CDR3 is TGCGCCAGCAGTGCGACAGGGGCTGGTAGTTGCAATGAGCAGTTCTTC. It yields the protein CASSATGAGSCNEQFF.

J is TRBJ2-1 and V is TRBV7-2, with TRBD2 as a possible D gene (5 bases). The CDR3 totals 15 residues. Deletions cut 4 bases from V and 6 bases from J, with 16 bases between. The germline CDR1 and CDR2 sequences are SGHTA and FQGNSA. CDR3 sequence reads: CASSSRGQGPNEQFF. The CDR3 DNA is TGTGCCAGCAGCTCCCGAGGGCAAGGGCCCAATGAGCAGTTCTTC.

The chain couples TRBV13 to TRBJ2-2; D not resolved. This CDR3 is built from 14 residues. CDR1 PRHDT and CDR2 FYEKMQ come from the germline V gene (reference sequence). Trimming stripped 0 bases from V and 4 bases from J, with 6 bases between. CDR3 sequence (DNA): TGTGCCAGCAGCTTAGGCGGTAGCACCGGGGAGCTGTTTTTT. Translation gives CASSLGGSTGELFF.